This T cell receptor (beta chain) came from a study of OX40 agonist ivuxolimab in advanced cancers. Study findings and constraints: Some nonresponders likewise displayed low normalized T-cell clonal expansion. The work left the antigen specificity of expanded peripheral T cells undetermined.

This clone is a singleton in its sample. Its target is not known. Measured with immunoSEQ multiplex PCR; TCRdb has only the in-frame clones, and not every one. The sample lists some 60,000 clones; 85% to 90% were seen once. CDR1 SGHDT and CDR2 YYEEEE come from the germline V gene. The CDR3 is 15 amino acids. This chain links TRBV5-6 with TRBJ2-5, with a weak D call TRBD2 (5 bases). Gene TRBJ2-7 matches the end of the DNA better, so the J call may be wrong. Material: CD4+ or CD8+ T cells sorted from blood, obtained in a trial of the OX40 agonist ivuxolimab. This receptor was taken from an adult with an advanced solid tumor such as melanoma, head and neck, liver or kidney cancer. The CDR3 DNA reads as TGTGCCAGCAGCTTGTGGGGAGCAGGTAACTACGAGCAGTACTTC. This translates into CASSLWGAGNYEQYF.